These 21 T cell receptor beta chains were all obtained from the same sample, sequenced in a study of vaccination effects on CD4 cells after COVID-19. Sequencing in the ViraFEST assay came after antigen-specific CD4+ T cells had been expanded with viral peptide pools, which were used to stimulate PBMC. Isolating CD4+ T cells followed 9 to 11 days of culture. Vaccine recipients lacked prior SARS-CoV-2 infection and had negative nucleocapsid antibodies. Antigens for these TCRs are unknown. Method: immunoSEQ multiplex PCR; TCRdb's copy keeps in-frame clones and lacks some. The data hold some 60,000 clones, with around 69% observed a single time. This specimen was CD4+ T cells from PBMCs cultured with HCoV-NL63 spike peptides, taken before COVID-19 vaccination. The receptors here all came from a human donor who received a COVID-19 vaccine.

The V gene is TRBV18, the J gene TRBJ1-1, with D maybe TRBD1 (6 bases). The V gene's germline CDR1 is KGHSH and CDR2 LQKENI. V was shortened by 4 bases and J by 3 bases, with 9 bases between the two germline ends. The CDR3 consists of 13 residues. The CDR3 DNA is TGTGCCAGCTCACGACAGGAGTACACTGAAGCTTTCTTT. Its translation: CASSRQEYTEAFF.

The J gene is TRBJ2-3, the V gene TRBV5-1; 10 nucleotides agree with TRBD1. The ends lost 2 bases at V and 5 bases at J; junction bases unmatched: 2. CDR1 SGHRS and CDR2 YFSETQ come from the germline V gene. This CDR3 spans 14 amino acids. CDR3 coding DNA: TGCGCCAGCAGCTTTGACAGGGGGCAAGATACGCAGTATTTT. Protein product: CASSFDRGQDTQYF. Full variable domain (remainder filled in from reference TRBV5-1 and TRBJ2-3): KAGVTQTPRYLIKTRGQQVTLSCSPISGHRSVSWYQQTPGQGLQFLFEYFSETQRNKGNFPGRFSGRQFSNSRSEMNVSTLELGDSALYLCASSFDRGQDTQYFGPGTRLTVL.

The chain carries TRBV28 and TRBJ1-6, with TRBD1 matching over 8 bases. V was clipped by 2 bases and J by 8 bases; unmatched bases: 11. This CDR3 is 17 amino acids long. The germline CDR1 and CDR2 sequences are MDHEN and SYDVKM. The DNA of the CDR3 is TGTGCCAGCAGTTTAAGGACAGGGCAAATGTGGTATTCACCCCTCCACTTT. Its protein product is CASSLRTGQMWYSPLHF. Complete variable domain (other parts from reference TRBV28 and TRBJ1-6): DVKVTQSSRYLVKRTGEKVFLECVQDMDHENMFWYRQDPGLGLRLIYFSYDVKMKEKGDIPEGYSVSREKKERFSLILESASTNQTSMYLCASSLRTGQMWYSPLHFGNGTRLTVT.

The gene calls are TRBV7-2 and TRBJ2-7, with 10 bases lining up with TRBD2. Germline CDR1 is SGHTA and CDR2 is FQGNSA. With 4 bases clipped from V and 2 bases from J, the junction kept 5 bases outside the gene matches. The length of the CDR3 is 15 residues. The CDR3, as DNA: TGTGCCAGCAGCTGGGATAGCGGGGGGCCCTACGAGCAGTACGTC. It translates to CASSWDSGGPYEQYV.

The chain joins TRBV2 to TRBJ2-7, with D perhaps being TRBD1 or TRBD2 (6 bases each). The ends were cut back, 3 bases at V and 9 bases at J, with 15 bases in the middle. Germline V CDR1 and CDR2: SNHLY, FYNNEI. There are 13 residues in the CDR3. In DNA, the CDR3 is TGTGCCAGCAGTGAGGCCCGGGGGCAGGCGCAGTACGTC. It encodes CASSEARGQAQYV.

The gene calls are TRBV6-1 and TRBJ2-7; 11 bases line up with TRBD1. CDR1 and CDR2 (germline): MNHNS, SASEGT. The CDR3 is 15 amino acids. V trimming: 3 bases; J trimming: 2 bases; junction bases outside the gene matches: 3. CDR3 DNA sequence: TGTGCCAGCAGTGATAGGACAGGGGGCCCCTACGAGCAGTACGTC. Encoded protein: CASSDRTGGPYEQYV.

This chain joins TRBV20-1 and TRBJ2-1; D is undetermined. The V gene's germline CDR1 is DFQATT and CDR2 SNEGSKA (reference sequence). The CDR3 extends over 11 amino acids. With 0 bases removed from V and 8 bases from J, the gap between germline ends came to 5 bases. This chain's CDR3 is CSARDNDEQFF. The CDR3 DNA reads TGCAGTGCTAGAGATAACGATGAGCAGTTCTTC.

CDR3 nucleotide sequence: TGTGCCAGCAGTGAATTTAGGGTTGGCGCCGGGGAGCTGTTTTTT. It encodes CASSEFRVGAGELFF. V is TRBV25-1 and J is TRBJ2-2, with D unresolved. Trimming took 1 base from V and 6 from J, leaving 12 bases between them. Per germline, CDR1 MGHDK and CDR2 SYGVNS. This CDR3 is 15 amino acids long.

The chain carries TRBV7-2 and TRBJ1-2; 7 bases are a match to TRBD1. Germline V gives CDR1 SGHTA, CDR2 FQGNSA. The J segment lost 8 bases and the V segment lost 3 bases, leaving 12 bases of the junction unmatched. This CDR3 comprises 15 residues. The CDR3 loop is CASSFQVTGKVGYTF. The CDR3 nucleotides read TGTGCCAGCAGCTTTCAGGTGACAGGGAAGGTCGGCTACACCTTC.

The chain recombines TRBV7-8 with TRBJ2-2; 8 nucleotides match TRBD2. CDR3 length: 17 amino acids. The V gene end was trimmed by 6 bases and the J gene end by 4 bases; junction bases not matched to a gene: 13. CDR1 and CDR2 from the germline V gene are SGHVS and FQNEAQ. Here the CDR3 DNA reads TGTGCCAGCAGTGTAGCGGGGCAGGGAAGAATCACCGGGGAGCTGTTTTTT. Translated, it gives CASSVAGQGRITGELFF. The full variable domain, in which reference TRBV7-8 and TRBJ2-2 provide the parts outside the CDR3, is GAGVSQSPRYKVAKRGQDVALRCDPISGHVSLFWYQQALGQGPEFLTYFQNEAQLDKSGLPSDRFFAERPEGSVSTLKIQRTQQEDSAVYLCASSVAGQGRITGELFFGEGSRLTVL.

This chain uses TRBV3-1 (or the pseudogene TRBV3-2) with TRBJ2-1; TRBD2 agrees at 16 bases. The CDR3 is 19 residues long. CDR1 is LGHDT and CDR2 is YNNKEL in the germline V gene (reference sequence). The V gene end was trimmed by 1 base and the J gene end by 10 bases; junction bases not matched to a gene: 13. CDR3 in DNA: TGTGCCAGCAGCCAAGTTCCGGGACTAGCGGGGGGGCCGTCTTCCGAGCAGTTCTTC. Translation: CASSQVPGLAGGPSSEQFF.

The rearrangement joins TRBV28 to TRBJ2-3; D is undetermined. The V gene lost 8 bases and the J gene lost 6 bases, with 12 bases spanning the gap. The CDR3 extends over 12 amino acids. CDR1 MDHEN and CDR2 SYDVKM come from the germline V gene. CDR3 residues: CASASSRDTQYF. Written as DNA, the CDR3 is TGTGCCAGCGCGTCGTCGAGGGATACGCAGTATTTT.

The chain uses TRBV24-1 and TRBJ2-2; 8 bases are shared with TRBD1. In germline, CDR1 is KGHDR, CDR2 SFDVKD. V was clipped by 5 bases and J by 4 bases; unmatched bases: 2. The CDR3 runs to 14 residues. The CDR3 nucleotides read TGTGCCACCAGTGCAACAGGGGGCACCGGGGAGCTGTTTTTT. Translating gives CATSATGGTGELFF.

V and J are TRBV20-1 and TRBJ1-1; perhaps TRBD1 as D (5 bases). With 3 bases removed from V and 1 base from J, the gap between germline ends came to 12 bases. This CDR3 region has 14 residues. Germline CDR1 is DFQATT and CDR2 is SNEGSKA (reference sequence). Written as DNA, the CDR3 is TGCAGTGCTAGTGACAGCAGCTCGAACACTGAAGCTTTCTTT. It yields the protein CSASDSSSNTEAFF.

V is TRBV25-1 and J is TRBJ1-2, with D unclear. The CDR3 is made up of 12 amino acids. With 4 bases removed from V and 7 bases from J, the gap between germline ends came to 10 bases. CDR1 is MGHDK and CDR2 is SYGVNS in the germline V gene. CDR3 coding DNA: TGTGCCAGCAGTGGAGGGATTATTGGCTACACCTTC. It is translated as CASSGGIIGYTF.

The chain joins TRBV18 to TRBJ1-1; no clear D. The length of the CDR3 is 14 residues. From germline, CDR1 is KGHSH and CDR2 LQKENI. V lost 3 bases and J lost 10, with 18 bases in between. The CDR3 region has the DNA TGTGCCAGCTCACCGTCAATGTATGACCTTGGAGCTTTCTTT. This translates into CASSPSMYDLGAFF.

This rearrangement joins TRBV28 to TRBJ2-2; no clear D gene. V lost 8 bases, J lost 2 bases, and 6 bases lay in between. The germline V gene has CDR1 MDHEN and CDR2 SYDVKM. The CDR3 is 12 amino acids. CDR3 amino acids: CASGVNTGELFF. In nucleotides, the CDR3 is TGTGCCAGCGGAGTTAACACCGGGGAGCTGTTTTTT.

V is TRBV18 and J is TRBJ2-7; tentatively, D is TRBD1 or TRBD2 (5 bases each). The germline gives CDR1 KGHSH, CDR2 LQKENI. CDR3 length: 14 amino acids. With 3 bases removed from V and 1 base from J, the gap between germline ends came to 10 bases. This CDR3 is CASSPGDGSYEQYV. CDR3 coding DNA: TGTGCCAGCTCACCGGGGGACGGTTCCTACGAGCAGTACGTC.

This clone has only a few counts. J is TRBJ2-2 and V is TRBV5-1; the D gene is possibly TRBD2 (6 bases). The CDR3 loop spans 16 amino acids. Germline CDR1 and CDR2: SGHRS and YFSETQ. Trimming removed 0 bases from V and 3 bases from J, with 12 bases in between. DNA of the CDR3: TGCGCCAGCAGCTTGGCCGATAGCGGATACACCGGGGAGCTGTTTTTT. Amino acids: CASSLADSGYTGELFF.

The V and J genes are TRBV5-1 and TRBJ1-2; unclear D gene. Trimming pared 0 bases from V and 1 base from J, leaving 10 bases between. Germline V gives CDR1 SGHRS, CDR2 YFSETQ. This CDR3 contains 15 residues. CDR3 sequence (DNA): TGCGCCAGCAGCTTGGTCCTGGACGGTAACTATGGCTACACCTTC. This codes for CASSLVLDGNYGYTF.

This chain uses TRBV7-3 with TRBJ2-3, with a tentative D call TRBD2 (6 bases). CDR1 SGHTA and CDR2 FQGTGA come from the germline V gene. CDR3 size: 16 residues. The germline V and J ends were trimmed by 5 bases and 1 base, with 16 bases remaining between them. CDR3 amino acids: CASSATLGGGTDTQYF. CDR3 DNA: TGTGCCAGCAGCGCCACCCTAGGCGGGGGCACAGATACGCAGTATTTT.